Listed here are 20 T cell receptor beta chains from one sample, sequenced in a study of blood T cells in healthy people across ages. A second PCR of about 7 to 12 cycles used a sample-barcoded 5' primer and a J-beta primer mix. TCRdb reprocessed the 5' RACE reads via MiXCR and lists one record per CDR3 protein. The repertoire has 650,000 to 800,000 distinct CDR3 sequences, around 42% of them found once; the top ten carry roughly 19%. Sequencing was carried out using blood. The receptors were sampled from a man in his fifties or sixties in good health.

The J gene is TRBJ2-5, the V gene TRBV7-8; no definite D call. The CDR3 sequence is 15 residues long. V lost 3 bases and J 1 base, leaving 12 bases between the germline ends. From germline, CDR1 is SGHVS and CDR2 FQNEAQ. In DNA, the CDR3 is TGTGCCAGCAGCTTGCATAGCTCCGGCCAAGAGACCCAGTACTTC. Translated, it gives CASSLHSSGQETQYF.

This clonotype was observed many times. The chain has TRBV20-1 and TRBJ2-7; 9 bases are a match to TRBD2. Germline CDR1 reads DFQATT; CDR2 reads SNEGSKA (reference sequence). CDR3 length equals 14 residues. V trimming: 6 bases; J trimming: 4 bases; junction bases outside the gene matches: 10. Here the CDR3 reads CSAEGLAGTYEQYF. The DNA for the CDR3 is TGCAGTGCCGAGGGCCTAGCGGGGACTTACGAGCAGTACTTC.

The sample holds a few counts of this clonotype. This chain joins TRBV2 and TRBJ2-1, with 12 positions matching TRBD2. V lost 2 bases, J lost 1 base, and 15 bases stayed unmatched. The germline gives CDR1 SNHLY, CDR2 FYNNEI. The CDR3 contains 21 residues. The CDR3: CASSERSTETSGGPSYNEQFF. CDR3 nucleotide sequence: TGTGCCAGCAGTGAACGCTCCACAGAGACTAGCGGGGGACCGTCCTACAATGAGCAGTTCTTC.

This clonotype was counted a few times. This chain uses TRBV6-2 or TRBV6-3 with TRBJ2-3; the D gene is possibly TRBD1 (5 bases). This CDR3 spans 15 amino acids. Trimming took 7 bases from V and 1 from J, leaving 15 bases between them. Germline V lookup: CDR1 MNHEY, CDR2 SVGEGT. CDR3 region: CASILRWGRTDTQYF. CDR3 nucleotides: TGTGCCAGCATATTACGTTGGGGCCGCACAGATACGCAGTATTTT.

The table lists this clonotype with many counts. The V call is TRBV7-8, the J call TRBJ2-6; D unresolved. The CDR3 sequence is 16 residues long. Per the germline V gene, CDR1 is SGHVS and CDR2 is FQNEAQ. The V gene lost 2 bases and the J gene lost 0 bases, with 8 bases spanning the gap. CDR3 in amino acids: CASSLTDNSGANVLTF. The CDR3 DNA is TGTGCCAGCAGCTTAACTGATAACTCTGGGGCCAACGTCCTGACTTTC.

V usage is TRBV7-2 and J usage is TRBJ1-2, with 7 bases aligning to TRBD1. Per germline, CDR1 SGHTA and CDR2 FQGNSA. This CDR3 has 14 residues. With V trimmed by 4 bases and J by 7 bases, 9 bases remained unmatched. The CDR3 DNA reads TGTGCCAGCAGCTCGAACCGGGACAGAACTGGCTACACCTTC. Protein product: CASSSNRDRTGYTF.

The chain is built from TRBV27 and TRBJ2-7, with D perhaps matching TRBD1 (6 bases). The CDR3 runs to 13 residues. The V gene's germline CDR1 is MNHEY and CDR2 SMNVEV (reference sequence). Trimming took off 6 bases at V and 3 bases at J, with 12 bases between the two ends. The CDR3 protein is CASRRTGIYEQYF. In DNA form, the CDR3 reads TGTGCCAGCAGGCGCACAGGGATCTACGAGCAGTACTTC.

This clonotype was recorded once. The CDR3 DNA sequence: TGTGCCAGCTCACGACAGGGGACGGCCCCAGATACGCAGTATTTT. Encoded protein: CASSRQGTAPDTQYF. This sequence joins TRBV18 and TRBJ2-3, with TRBD1 matching 8 bases. The CDR3 runs to 15 residues. The V gene's germline CDR1 is KGHSH and CDR2 LQKENI. With V trimmed by 4 bases and J by 4 bases, 7 bases remained unmatched.

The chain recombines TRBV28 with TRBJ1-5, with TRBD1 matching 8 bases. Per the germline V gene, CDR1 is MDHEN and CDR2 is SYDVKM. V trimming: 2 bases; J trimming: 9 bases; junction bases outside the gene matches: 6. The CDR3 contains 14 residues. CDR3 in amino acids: CASSLQATGGPQHF. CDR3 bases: TGTGCCAGCAGTTTACAAGCAACAGGGGGGCCCCAGCATTTT.

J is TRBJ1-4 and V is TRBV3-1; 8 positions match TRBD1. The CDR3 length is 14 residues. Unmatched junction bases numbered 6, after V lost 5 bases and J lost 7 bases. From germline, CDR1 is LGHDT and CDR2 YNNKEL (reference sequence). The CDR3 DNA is TGTGCCAGCAGCTATGACAGGGGCGGTGAAAAACTGTTTTTT. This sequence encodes CASSYDRGGEKLFF.

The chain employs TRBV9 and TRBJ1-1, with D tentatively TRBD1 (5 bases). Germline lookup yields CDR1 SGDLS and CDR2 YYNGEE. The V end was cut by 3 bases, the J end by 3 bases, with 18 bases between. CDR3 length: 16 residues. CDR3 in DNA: TGTGCCAGCAGCGCCCGGACCCGGGGGTTCGACACTGAAGCTTTCTTT. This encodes CASSARTRGFDTEAFF.

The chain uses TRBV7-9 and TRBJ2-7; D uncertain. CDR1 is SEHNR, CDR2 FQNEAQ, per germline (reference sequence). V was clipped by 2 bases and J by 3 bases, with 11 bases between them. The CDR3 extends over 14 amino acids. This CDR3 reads CASSLFDWGYEQYF. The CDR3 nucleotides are TGTGCCAGCAGCTTATTTGACTGGGGCTACGAGCAGTACTTC.

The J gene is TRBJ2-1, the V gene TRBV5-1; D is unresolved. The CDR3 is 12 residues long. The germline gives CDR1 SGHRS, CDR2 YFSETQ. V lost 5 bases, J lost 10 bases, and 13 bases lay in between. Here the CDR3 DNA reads TGCGCCAGCAGAGGAGAGACATGGGAGCAGTTCTTC. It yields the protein CASRGETWEQFF. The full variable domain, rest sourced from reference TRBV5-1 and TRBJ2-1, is KAGVTQTPRYLIKTRGQQVTLSCSPISGHRSVSWYQQTPGQGLQFLFEYFSETQRNKGNFPGRFSGRQFSNSRSEMNVSTLELGDSALYLCASRGETWEQFFGPGTRLTVL.

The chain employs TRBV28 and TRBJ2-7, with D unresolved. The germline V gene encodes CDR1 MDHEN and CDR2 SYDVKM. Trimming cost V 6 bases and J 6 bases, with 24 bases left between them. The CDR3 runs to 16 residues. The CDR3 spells CASRSPKTHLMGEQYF. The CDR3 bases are TGTGCCAGCAGATCACCAAAGACCCACCTCATGGGCGAGCAGTACTTC.

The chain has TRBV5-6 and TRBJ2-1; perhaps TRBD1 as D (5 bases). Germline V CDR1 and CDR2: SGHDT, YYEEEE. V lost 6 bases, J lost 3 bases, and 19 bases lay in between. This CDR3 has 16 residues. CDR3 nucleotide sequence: TGTGCCAGCACCTCCGAAGGGGTTCCCGGCTACAATGAGCAGTTCTTC. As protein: CASTSEGVPGYNEQFF.

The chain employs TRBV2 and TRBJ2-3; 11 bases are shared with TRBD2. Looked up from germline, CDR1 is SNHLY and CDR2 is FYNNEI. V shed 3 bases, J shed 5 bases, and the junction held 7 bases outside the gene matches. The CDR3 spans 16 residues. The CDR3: CASSEIAGGPGDTQYF. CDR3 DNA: TGTGCCAGCAGTGAGATAGCGGGGGGGCCAGGAGATACGCAGTATTTT.

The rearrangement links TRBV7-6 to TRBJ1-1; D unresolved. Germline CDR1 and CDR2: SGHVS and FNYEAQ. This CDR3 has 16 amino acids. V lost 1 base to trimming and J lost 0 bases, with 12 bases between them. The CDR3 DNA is TGTGCCAGCAGCTTAGAATTCAGTCCGATGAACACTGAAGCTTTCTTT. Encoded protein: CASSLEFSPMNTEAFF.

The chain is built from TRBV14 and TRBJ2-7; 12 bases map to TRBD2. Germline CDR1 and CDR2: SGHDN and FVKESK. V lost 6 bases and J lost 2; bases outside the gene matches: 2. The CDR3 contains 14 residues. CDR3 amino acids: CASSRTSGAYEQYF. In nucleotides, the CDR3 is TGTGCCAGCAGTCGGACTAGCGGGGCCTACGAGCAGTACTTC. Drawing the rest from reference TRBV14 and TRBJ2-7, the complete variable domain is EAGVTQFPSHSVIEKGQTVTLRCDPISGHDNLYWYRRVMGKEIKFLLHFVKESKQDESGMPNNRFLAERTGGTYSTLKVQPAELEDSGVYFCASSRTSGAYEQYFGPGTRLTVT.

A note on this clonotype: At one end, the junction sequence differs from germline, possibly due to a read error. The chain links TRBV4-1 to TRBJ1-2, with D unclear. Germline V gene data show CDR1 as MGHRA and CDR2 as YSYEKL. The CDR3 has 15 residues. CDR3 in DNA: TGCGCCAGCAGCCAAGCGCGGATAGGACCGCATGGCTACGCCTTC. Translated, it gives CASSQARIGPHGYAF.

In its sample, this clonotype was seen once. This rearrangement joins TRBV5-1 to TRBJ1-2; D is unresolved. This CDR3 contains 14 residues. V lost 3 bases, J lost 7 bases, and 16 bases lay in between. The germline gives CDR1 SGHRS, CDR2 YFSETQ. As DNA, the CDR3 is TGCGCCAGCAGCTACGACGCGAGGAGCTGTGGCTACACCTTC. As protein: CASSYDARSCGYTF.